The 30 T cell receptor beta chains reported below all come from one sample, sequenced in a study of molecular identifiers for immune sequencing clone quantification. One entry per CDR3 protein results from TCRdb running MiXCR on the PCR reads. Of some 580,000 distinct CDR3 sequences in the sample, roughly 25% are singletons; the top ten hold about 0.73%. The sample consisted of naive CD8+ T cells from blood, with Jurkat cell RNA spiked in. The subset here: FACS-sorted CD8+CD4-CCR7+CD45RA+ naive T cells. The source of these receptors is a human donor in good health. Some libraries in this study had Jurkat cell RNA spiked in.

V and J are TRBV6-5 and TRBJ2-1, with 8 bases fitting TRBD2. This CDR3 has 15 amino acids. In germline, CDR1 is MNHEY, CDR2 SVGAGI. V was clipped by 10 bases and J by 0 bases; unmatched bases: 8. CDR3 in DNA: TGTGCCACCTCCTCGAGCGGGAGCTCCTACAATGAGCAGTTCTTC. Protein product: CATSSSGSSYNEQFF.

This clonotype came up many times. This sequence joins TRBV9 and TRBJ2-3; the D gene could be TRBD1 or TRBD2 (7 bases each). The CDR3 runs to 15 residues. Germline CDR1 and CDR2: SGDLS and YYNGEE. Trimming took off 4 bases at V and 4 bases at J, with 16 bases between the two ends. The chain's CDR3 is CASSPGGGGSDTQYF. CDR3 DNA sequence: TGTGCCAGCAGCCCGGGGGGAGGGGGCTCAGATACGCAGTATTTT.

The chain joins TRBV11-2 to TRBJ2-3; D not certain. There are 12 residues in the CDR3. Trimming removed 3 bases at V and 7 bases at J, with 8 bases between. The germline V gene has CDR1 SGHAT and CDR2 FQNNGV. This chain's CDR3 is CASSFGTNTQYF. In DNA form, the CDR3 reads TGTGCCAGCAGCTTTGGAACGAATACGCAGTATTTT. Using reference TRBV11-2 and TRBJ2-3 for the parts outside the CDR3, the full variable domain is EAGVAQSPRYKIIEKRQSVAFWCNPISGHATLYWYQQILGQGPKLLIQFQNNGVVDDSQLPKDRFSAERLKGVDSTLKIQPAKLEDSAVYLCASSFGTNTQYFGPGTRLTVL.

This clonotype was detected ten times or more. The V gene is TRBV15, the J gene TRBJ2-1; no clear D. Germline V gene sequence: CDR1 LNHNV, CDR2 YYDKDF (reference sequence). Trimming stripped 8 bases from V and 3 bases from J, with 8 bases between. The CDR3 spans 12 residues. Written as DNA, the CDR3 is TGTGCCACCGCGCGGAACTACAATGAGCAGTTCTTC. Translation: CATARNYNEQFF.

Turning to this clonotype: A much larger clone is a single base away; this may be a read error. The CDR3 region is CASSGGTFSSYGQYF. CDR3 nucleotide sequence: TGTGCCAGCAGTGGCGGGACTTTTAGCTCCTACGGGCAGTACTTC. The chain recombines TRBV25-1 with TRBJ2-7; perhaps TRBD2 as D (6 bases). CDR3 size: 15 residues. Germline CDR1 and CDR2: MGHDK and SYGVNS.

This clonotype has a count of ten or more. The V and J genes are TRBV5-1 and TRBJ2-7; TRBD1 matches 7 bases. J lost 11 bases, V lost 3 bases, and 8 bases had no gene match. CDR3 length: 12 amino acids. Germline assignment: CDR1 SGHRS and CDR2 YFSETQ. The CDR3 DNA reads TGCGCCAGCAGCTCGAGTACAGGGGAAAAGTACTTC. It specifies CASSSSTGEKYF. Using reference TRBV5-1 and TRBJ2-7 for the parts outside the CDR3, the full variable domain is KAGVTQTPRYLIKTRGQQVTLSCSPISGHRSVSWYQQTPGQGLQFLFEYFSETQRNKGNFPGRFSGRQFSNSRSEMNVSTLELGDSALYLCASSSSTGEKYFGPGTRLTVT.

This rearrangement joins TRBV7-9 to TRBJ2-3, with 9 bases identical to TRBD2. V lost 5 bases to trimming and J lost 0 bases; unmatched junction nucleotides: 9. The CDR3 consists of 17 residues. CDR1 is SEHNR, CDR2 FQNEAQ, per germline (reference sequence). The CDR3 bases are TGTGCCAGCAGCCCCCCGGCGGGGGGGGGAAGCACAGATACGCAGTATTTT. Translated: CASSPPAGGGSTDTQYF.

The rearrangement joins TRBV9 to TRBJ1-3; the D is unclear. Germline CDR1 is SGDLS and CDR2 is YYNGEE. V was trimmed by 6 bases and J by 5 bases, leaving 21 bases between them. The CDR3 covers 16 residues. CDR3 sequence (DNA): TGTGCCAGCACATCCACTTCCGGGTATGAAAGAAACACCATATATTTT. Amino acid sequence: CASTSTSGYERNTIYF.

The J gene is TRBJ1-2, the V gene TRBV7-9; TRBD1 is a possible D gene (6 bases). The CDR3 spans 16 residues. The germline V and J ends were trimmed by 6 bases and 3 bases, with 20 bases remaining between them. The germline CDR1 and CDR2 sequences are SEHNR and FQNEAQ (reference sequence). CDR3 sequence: CASSSDAAGDHYGYTF. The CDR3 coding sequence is TGTGCCAGCAGTTCCGACGCGGCAGGGGATCACTATGGCTACACCTTC.

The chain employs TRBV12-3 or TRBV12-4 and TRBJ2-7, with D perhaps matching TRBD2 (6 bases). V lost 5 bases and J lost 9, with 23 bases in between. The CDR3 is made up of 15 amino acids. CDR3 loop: CASSLPLAAKNGQYF. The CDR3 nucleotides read TGTGCCAGCAGTCTACCACTAGCTGCTAAGAACGGGCAGTACTTC.

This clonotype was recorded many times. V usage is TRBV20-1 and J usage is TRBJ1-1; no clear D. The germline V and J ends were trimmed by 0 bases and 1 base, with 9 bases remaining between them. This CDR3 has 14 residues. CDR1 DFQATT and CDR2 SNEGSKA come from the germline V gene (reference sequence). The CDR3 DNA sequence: TGCAGTGCTAGAGATTTCAAGGAGAACACTGAAGCTTTCTTT. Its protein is CSARDFKENTEAFF.

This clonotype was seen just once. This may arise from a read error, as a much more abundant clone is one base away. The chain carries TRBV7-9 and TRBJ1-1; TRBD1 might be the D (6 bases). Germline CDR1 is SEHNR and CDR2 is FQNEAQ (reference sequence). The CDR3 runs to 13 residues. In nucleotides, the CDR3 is TGTGCCACAGGTGTAGGGGGAAGTACTGAAGCTTTGTTT. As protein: CATGVGGSTEALF.

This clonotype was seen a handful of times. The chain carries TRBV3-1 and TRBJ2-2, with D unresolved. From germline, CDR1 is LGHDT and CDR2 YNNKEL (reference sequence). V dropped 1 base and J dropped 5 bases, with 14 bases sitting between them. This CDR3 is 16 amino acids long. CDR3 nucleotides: TGTGCCAGCAGCCAAGTCGACCCAGTGGGGACCGGGGAGCTGTTTTTT. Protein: CASSQVDPVGTGELFF.

The DNA for the CDR3 is TGTGCCAGCAGTTTAACGGGACCCGTCGTGGAGCAGTACTTC. It codes for CASSLTGPVVEQYF. The chain is built from TRBV6-2 or TRBV6-3 and TRBJ2-7; either TRBD1 or TRBD2 may fit D (5 bases each). The CDR3 covers 14 residues. Germline lookup yields CDR1 MNHEY and CDR2 SVGEGT. Trimming took 4 bases from V and 7 from J, leaving 17 bases between them.

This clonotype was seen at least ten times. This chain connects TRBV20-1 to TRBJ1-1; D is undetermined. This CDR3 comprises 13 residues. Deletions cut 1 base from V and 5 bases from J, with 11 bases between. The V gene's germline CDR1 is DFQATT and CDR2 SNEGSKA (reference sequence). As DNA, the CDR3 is TGCAGTGCTAGAGCCGGAATTGCGACTGAAGCTTTCTTT. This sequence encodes CSARAGIATEAFF.

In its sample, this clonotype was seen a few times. This CDR3 is CASSWGQENTGELFF. For the CDR3, the DNA is TGTGCCAGCAGCTGGGGACAGGAAAACACCGGGGAGCTGTTTTTT. This chain uses TRBV11-1 with TRBJ2-2; 8 bases are shared with TRBD1. With 4 bases clipped from V and 2 bases from J, the junction kept 3 bases outside the gene matches. The CDR3 spans 15 residues. Per the germline V gene, CDR1 is SGHAT and CDR2 is FQDESV (reference sequence).

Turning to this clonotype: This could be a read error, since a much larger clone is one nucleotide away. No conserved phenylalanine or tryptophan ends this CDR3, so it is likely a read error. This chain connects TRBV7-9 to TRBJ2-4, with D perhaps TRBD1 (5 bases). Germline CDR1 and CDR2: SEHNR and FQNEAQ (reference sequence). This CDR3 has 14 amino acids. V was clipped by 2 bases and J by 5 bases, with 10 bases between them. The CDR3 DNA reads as TGTGCCAGCAGCTTATCAGGGTCCGAAAACATTCAGTACCTC. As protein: CASSLSGSENIQYL.

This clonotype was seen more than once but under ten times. The CDR3 nucleotides read TGTGCCAGCGCGCCGGGATTGGCTTACTACGAGCAGTACTTC. Residues: CASAPGLAYYEQYF. The chain recombines TRBV27 with TRBJ2-7; the D gene is possibly TRBD2 (5 bases). The ends were cut back, 8 bases at V and 3 bases at J, with 17 bases in the middle. CDR1 and CDR2 (germline): MNHEY, SMNVEV (reference sequence). This CDR3 is built from 14 residues.

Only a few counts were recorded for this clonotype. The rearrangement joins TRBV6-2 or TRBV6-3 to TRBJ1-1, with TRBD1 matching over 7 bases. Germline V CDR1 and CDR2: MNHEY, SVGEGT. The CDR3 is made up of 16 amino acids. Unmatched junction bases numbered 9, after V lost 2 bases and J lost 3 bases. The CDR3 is CASSYRRDSIYTEAFF. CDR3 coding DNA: TGTGCCAGCAGTTACCGTCGGGACAGCATCTACACTGAAGCTTTCTTT.

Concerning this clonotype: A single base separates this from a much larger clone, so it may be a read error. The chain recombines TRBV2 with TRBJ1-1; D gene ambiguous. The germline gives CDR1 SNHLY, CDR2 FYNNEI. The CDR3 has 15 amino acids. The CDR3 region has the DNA TGTGCCCATAGGATGGAGGGTCAGAGGTTGACTGCAGCTTTCTTT. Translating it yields CAHRMEGQRLTAAFF. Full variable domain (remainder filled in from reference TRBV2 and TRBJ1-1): EPEVTQTPSHQVTQMGQEVILRCVPISNHLYFYWYRQILGQKVEFLVSFYNNEISEKSEIFDDQFSVERPDGSNFTLKIRSTKLEDSAMYFCAHRMEGQRLTAAFFGQGTRLTVV.

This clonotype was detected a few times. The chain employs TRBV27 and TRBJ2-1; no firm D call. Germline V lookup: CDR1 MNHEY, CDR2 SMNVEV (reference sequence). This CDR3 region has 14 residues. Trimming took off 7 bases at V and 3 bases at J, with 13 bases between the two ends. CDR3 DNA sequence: TGTGCCAGCACCCAAGGCCCTCGCTACAATGAGCAGTTCTTC. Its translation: CASTQGPRYNEQFF.

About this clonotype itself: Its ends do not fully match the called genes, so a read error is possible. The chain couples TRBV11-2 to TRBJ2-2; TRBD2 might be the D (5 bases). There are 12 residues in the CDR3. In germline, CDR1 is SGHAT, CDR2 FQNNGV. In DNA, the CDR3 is TGTGCCGTTCGACTGAACACCGGGGAGCTGTTATTT. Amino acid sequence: CAVRLNTGELLF.

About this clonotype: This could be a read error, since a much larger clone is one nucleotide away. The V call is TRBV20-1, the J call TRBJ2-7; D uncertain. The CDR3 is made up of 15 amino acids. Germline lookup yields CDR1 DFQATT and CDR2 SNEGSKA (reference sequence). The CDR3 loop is CSARDRAGPSHEQHF. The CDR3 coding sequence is TGCAGTGCTAGAGATAGGGCAGGACCTTCCCACGAGCAGCACTTC.

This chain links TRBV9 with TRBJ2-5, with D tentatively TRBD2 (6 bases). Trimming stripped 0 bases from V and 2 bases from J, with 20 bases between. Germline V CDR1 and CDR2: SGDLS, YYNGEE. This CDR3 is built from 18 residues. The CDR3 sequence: CASSVAAENFGTQETQYF. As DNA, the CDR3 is TGTGCCAGCAGCGTAGCGGCTGAAAATTTTGGGACTCAAGAGACCCAGTACTTC. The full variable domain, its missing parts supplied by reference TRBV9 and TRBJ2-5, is DSGVTQTPKHLITATGQRVTLRCSPRSGDLSVYWYQQSLDQGLQFLIQYYNGEERAKGNILERFSAQQFPDLHSELNLSSLELGDSALYFCASSVAAENFGTQETQYFGPGTRLLVL.

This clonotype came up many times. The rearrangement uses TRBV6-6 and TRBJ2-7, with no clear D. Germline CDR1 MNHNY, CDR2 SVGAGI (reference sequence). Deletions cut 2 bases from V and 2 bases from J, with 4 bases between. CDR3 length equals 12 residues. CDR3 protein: CASSYGTYEQYF. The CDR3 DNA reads TGTGCCAGCAGTTACGGGACCTACGAGCAGTACTTC.

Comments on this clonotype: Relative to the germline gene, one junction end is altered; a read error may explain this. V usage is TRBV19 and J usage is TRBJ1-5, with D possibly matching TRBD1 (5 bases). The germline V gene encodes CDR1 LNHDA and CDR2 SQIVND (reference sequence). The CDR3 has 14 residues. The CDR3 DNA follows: TGTGTCAGTAGTATACGGGGGGACAATCAGCCCCAGCATTTT. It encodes CVSSIRGDNQPQHF.

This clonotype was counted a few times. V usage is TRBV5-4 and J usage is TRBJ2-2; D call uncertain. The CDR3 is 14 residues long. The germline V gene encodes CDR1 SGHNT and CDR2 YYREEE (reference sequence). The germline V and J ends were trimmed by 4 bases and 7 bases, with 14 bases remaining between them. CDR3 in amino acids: CASSRTPLDGELFF. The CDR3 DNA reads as TGTGCCAGCAGCCGTACCCCCTTGGACGGGGAGCTGTTTTTT.

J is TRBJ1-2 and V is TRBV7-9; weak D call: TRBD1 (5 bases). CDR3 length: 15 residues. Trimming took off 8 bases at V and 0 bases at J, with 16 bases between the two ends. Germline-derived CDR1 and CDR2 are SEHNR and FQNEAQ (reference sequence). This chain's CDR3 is CASSGSRGSNYGYTF. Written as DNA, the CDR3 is TGTGCCAGCTCGGGTTCACGGGGGTCTAACTATGGCTACACCTTC.

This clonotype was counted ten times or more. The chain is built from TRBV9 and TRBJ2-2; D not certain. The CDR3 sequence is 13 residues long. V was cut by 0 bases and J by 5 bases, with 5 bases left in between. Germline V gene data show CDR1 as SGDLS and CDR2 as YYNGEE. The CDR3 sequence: CASSVGVTGELFF. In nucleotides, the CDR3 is TGTGCCAGCAGCGTAGGGGTTACCGGGGAGCTGTTTTTT.

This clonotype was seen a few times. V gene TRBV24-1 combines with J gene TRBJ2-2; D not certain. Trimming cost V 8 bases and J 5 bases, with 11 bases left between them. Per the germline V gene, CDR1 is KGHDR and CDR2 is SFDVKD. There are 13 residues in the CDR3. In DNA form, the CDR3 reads TGTGCCACCATGGACGCGGAGACCGGGGAGCTGTTTTTT. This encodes CATMDAETGELFF.